This TCR beta chain was identified in a study of shared clonotypes between healthy human individuals. Regarding the study as a whole: The genetic and exposure-history diversity represented was limited by few donors.

The input for sorted-subset replicate PCRs was approximately 200 ng DNA, about 30,000 T cell genomes. TCRdb's copy holds only in-frame clones and misses some; the assay was immunoSEQ multiplex PCR. The profile shows about 120,000 clones, roughly two thirds of them singletons. For this clone: The antigen is unknown. At one of its ends the junction is not consistent with the germline gene, which may arise from a read error.

CDR3 length: 8 amino acids. Germline lookup yields CDR1 LNHDA and CDR2 SQIVND (reference sequence). The genes are TRBV19 and TRBJ2-7, with no clear D. The specimen was memory CD8+ T cells sorted from blood. Regarding subset: CD45RO+ cells pooled with CCR7-negative TemRA cells. The receptor was isolated from a woman aged 25 to 39 in good health. CDR3 nucleotide sequence: TGTGCCACCCACCGTCTCCACTTC. It encodes CATHRLHF.